A selection of T cell receptor beta chains follows, all from one sample in a study of beta chain features in type 1 diabetes. Repertoires were generated with immunoSEQ multiplex PCR, while TCRdb's copy carries only in-frame clones and drops some. The table has about 330,000 clones, 9.5% to 11% seen once. Sequenced input: naive CD4+ T cells from blood. The source is a woman aged 25 to 45 in good health. The CDR3 runs from the conserved cysteine through the conserved F or W. Each record gives: V gene, clone size, J gene, D gene, CDR3 protein, CDR3 DNA. The D gene is left open where the match is weak. Rows may omit the clone size; those that give it use once, few, many or a size class.

V: TRBV7-3; size: few; J: TRBJ2-7; D: TRBD1; CDR3: CASSRTGTGAYEQYF; DNA: TGTGCCAGCAGTCGTACCGGGACAGGAGCATACGAGCAGTACTTC
V: TRBV18; size: .; J: TRBJ2-1; D: .; CDR3: CASSPPQVYNEQFF; DNA: TGTGCCAGCTCACCTCCACAGGTCTACAATGAGCAGTTCTTC
V: TRBV2; size: few; J: TRBJ1-5; D: TRBD1; CDR3: CASKGQGLGQPQHF; DNA: TGTGCCAGTAAGGGACAGGGATTAGGTCAGCCCCAGCATTTT
V: TRBV30; size: .; J: TRBJ2-7; D: .; CDR3: CAWKPAGGPEYF; DNA: TGTGCCTGGAAACCCGCCGGGGGGCCCGAGTACTTC
V: TRBV4-2; size: .; J: TRBJ2-3; D: TRBD2; CDR3: CASSQGGTSHTDTQYF; DNA: TGTGCCAGCAGCCAAGGCGGGACTAGTCACACAGATACGCAGTATTTT
V: TRBV29-1; size: .; J: TRBJ1-1; D: TRBD1; CDR3: CSAKGWDSEAFF; DNA: TGCAGCGCTAAAGGTTGGGACAGTGAAGCTTTCTTT
V: TRBV5-1; size: .; J: TRBJ2-1; D: .; CDR3: CASSLGFLALSSYNEQFF; DNA: TGCGCCAGCAGCTTGGGTTTCCTAGCCTTAAGCTCCTACAATGAGCAGTTCTTC
V: TRBV5-4; size: few; J: TRBJ2-5; D: .; CDR3: CASSPDSVRETQYF; DNA: TGTGCCAGCAGCCCAGACAGCGTTCGGGAGACCCAGTACTTC
V: TRBV7-2; size: few; J: TRBJ1-2; D: .; CDR3: CASSPTDSNYGYTF; DNA: TGTGCCAGCAGCCCCACGGACAGTAACTATGGCTACACCTTC
V: TRBV14; size: few; J: TRBJ2-1; D: TRBD2; CDR3: CASSRTSGSPSNEQFF; DNA: TGTGCCAGCAGCCGGACTAGCGGGAGCCCGTCCAATGAGCAGTTCTTC
V: TRBV4-3; size: few; J: TRBJ1-1; D: .; CDR3: CASSHGGGTEAFF; DNA: TGCGCCAGCAGCCATGGGGGCGGGACTGAAGCTTTCTTT
V: TRBV10-3; size: .; J: TRBJ2-5; D: TRBD2; CDR3: CAISVETSGETQYF; DNA: TGTGCCATCAGTGTGGAGACTAGCGGGGAGACCCAGTACTTC
V: TRBV5-1; size: .; J: TRBJ2-7; D: TRBD2; CDR3: CASSRTSGSSSARYEQYF; DNA: TGCGCCAGCAGTAGGACTAGCGGGAGTAGTTCGGCTCGGTACGAGCAGTACTTC
V: TRBV29-1; size: few; J: TRBJ2-2; D: .; CDR3: CSVRGVLTRELFF; DNA: TGCAGCGTTCGCGGAGTCCTTACCCGGGAGCTGTTTTTT
V: TRBV6-5; size: .; J: TRBJ2-3; D: TRBD1; CDR3: CASSHETGRTQYF; DNA: TGTGCCAGCAGTCATGAGACAGGGCGTACGCAGTATTTT
V: TRBV15; size: .; J: TRBJ1-4; D: .; CDR3: CATSRDRAEKLFF; DNA: TGTGCCACCAGCAGAGACAGGGCCGAAAAACTGTTTTTT
V: TRBV10-3; size: few; J: TRBJ2-3; D: .; CDR3: CAISVRTSLDTDTQYF; DNA: TGTGCCATCAGTGTAAGAACTAGCCTCGACACAGATACGCAGTATTTT
V: TRBV30; size: .; J: TRBJ2-2; D: TRBD1; CDR3: CAWRRTGITGELFF; DNA: TGTGCCTGGAGGCGGACAGGGATCACCGGGGAGCTGTTTTTT
V: TRBV28; size: .; J: TRBJ2-4; D: TRBD2; CDR3: CASSLLAGGIQAKNIQYF; DNA: TGTGCCAGCAGTTTATTAGCGGGAGGGATCCAAGCCAAAAACATTCAGTACTTC